This TCR beta chain was retrieved from a study of T cell changes during pregnancy in multiple sclerosis. Some clones are missing from TCRdb's copy, which holds only in-frame ones; the method was immunoSEQ multiplex PCR. This table holds 52,000 or so clones, about 90% found once. There are 15 residues in the CDR3. Trimming cost V 0 bases and J 10 bases; bases outside gene matches: 9. Germline V gene sequence: CDR1 SGHDT, CDR2 YYEEEE. This chain uses TRBV5-6 with TRBJ1-4; TRBD1 matches 7 bases. The clonotype originates from a female donor with multiple sclerosis, enrolled in a pregnancy study. Sequencing was performed on CD4+ T cells from peripheral blood mononuclear cells, taken in the first trimester of pregnancy. The CDR3 region is CASSLARQGVRKLFF. CDR3 DNA sequence: TGTGCCAGCAGCTTGGCGAGACAGGGCGTTAGAAAACTGTTTTTT.